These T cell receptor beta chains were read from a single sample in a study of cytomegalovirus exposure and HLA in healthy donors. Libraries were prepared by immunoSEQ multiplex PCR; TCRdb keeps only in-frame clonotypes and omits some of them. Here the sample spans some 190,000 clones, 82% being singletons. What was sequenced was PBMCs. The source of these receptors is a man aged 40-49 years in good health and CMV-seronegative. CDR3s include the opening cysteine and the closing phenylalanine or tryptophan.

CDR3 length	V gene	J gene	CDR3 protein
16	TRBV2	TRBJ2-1	CASSELGTSEFNEQFF
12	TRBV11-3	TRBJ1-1	CASSSRDSIPFF
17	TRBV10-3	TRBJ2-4	CAISELAGGVISGIQYF
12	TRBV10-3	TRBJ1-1	CAMADRFTEAFF
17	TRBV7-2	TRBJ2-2	CASSLAALAGNTGELFF
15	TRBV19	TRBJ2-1	CASTTSGSSYNEQFF
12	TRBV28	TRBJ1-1	CASRIAQGSTFF
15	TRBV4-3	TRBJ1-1	CASSQDWTGNTEAFF
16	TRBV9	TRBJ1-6	CASSPLPGTGYSPLHF
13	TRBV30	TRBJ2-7	CAWHREPDYEQYF
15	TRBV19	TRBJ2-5	CASSMGGKGQETQYF
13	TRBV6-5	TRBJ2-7	CASSYSTGWEQYF
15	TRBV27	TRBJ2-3	CASSSGTSGGDTQYF
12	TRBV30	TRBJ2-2	CAMDSLVGELFF
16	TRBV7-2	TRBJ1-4	CASSLIRFGQGEKLFF
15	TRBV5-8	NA	CASSSGREISYEQYF
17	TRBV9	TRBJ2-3	CASSAARLAQSTDTQYF
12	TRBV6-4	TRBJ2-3	CASSESGLTQYF
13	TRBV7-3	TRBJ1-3	CASSLGQGNTIYF
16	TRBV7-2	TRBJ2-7	CASSGPLGTGGREQYF
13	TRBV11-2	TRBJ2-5	CASRARDQETQYF
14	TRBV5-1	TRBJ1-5	CASSLAGGGQPQHF
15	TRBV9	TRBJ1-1	CASSPPTGVNTEAFF
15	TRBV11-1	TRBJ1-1	CASSLGDNRNTEAFF
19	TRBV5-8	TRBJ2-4	CASSDRDRGRALAKNIQYF
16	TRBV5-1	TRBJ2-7	CASRNGLAGVAGEQYF
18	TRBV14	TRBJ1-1	CASSQLPGQGPLNTEAFF
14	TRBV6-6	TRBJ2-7	CASRSQGGTYEQYF
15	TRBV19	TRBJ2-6	CASSRQGAGANVLTF
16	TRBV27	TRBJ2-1	CASSLLTGTGNNEQFF
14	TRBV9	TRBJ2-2	CASSVGGGTGELFF